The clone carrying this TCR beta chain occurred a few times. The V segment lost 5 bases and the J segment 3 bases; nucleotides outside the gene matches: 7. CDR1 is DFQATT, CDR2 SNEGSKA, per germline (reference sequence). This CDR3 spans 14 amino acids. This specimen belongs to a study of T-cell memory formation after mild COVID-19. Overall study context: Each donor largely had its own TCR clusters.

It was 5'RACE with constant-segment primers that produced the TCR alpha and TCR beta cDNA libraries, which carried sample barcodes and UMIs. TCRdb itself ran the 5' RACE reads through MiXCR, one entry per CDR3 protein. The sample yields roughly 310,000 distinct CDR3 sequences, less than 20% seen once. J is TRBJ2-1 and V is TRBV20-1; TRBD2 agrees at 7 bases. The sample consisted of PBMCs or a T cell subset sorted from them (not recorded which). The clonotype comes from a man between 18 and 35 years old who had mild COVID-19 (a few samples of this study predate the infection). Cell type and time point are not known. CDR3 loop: CSAALAVFYNEQFF. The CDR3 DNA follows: TGCAGTGCTGCTCTAGCGGTTTTCTACAATGAGCAGTTCTTC.